These 21 T cell receptor beta chains share one sample of origin, sequenced in a study of blood T cell repertoires in COVID-19 (dated by TCRdb to the early 2020s). The library relied on the immunoSEQ multiplex PCR assay. TCRdb obtained this table from immuneACCESS and retained in-frame rearrangements with V and J assigned. These tables miss some clones; where compared with another copy, unresolved V genes account for less than half of the shortfall, and the remainder is unexplained. The sample includes some 350,000 clones, with almost 90% observed a single time. Clones ranked in the top ten supply roughly 6.6% of the sample. Sequencing was done on a sample of peripheral blood. Source of these receptors: a woman between 70 and 85 years old with COVID-19, enrolled during active disease.

V is TRBV5-1 and J is TRBJ2-6; D is uncertain. The germline CDR1 and CDR2 sequences are SGHRS and YFSETQ. The CDR3 covers 14 residues. V was trimmed by 0 bases and J by 4 bases, leaving 5 bases between them. DNA of the CDR3: TGCGCCAGCAGCTTGGATGGCGGGGCCAACGTCCTGACTTTC. Its protein is CASSLDGGANVLTF. The complete variable domain, with remaining parts taken from reference TRBV5-1 and TRBJ2-6, reads KAGVTQTPRYLIKTRGQQVTLSCSPISGHRSVSWYQQTPGQGLQFLFEYFSETQRNKGNFPGRFSGRQFSNSRSEMNVSTLELGDSALYLCASSLDGGANVLTFGAGSRLTVL.

The V call is TRBV21-1, the J call TRBJ1-5. TRBV21-1 is a pseudogene. This CDR3 is 15 amino acids long. CDR3 nucleotide sequence: TGTGCCAGCAGCAAAGAGTCCGGGAGGAATCAGCCCCAGCATTTT. Its protein is CASSKESGRNQPQHF.

CDR3 sequence reads: CASSGRTYGYTF. As DNA, the CDR3 is TGTGCCAGCAGTGGGAGGACCTATGGCTACACCTTC. The chain employs TRBV6-2 or TRBV6-3 and TRBJ1-2; unclear D gene. The CDR3 totals 12 residues. Germline assignment: CDR1 MNHEY and CDR2 SVGEGT. Between the trimmed V and J ends, which lost 5 bases and 4 bases, there was a span of 8 bases.

V usage is TRBV15 and J usage is TRBJ1-5; D is undetermined. Germline values: CDR1 LNHNV, CDR2 YYDKDF (reference sequence). This CDR3 region has 14 residues. Trimming took 0 bases from V and 4 from J, leaving 7 bases between them. CDR3 region: CATSRDGKNQPQHF. The CDR3 nucleotides read TGTGCCACCAGCAGAGACGGGAAGAATCAGCCCCAGCATTTT. Full variable domain (rest looked up from reference TRBV15 and TRBJ1-5): DAMVIQNPRYQVTQFGKPVTLSCSQTLNHNVMYWYQQKSSQAPKLLFHYYDKDFNNEADTPDNFQSRRPNTSFCFLDIRSPGLGDTAMYLCATSRDGKNQPQHFGDGTRLSIL.

This chain joins TRBV27 and TRBJ2-2; TRBD2 aligns across 14 bases. With 4 bases clipped from V and 4 bases from J, the junction kept 5 bases outside the gene matches. This CDR3 contains 17 residues. Germline V gene sequence: CDR1 MNHEY, CDR2 SMNVEV (reference sequence). DNA for the CDR3: TGTGCCAGCAGTTCGACTAGCGGGGGGGCGAGCACCGGGGAGCTGTTTTTT. Translating it yields CASSSTSGGASTGELFF.

The CDR3 DNA sequence: TGTGCCACCAGTGCTGGACAGGGGGCTAACACTGAAGCTTTCTTT. It encodes CATSAGQGANTEAFF. The V and J genes are TRBV24-1 and TRBJ1-1, with TRBD1 identical over 11 bases. Germline trimming cut 5 bases from V and 2 bases from J; bases unmatched to any gene: 3. The CDR3 consists of 15 residues. Germline loops: CDR1 KGHDR, CDR2 SFDVKD.

The V call is TRBV20-1, the J call TRBJ2-5, with D possibly TRBD1 on 6 matching bases. Trimming removed 5 bases at V and 6 bases at J, with 10 bases between. This CDR3 is 11 amino acids long. Germline loops: CDR1 DFQATT, CDR2 SNEGSKA (reference sequence). The CDR3 here is CSAPGEQTQYF. The CDR3 bases are TGCAGTGCTCCAGGGGAGCAGACCCAGTACTTC.

The chain is built from TRBV6-1 and TRBJ1-5; 7 bases map to TRBD1. This CDR3 is built from 17 residues. The V gene end was trimmed by 4 bases and the J gene end by 2 bases; junction bases not matched to a gene: 11. Germline lookup yields CDR1 MNHNS and CDR2 SASEGT. The CDR3 bases are TGTGCCAGCAGTGCAGAGCGAGGGGGCTTCGGCAATCAGCCCCAGCATTTT. It yields the protein CASSAERGGFGNQPQHF.

The chain recombines TRBV29-1 with TRBJ1-1; 7 bases align to TRBD1. Germline V gene lookup returns CDR1 SQVTM and CDR2 ANQGSEA. Germline trimming cut 6 bases from V and 5 bases from J; bases unmatched to any gene: 15. The CDR3 consists of 15 residues. CDR3 sequence: CSVDTLDRSRTEAFF. In DNA, the CDR3 is TGCAGCGTAGACACCTTGGACAGGTCGAGGACTGAAGCTTTCTTT.

The chain carries TRBV19 and TRBJ1-5; TRBD1 agrees at 7 bases. The germline V gene has CDR1 LNHDA and CDR2 SQIVND (reference sequence). The CDR3 totals 14 residues. Trimming cost V 6 bases and J 3 bases; bases outside gene matches: 5. This CDR3 is CASSPTGANQPQHF. The CDR3 bases are TGTGCCAGTAGCCCAACAGGGGCCAATCAGCCCCAGCATTTT.

CDR3 sequence: CASSFPQGSSPLHF. In DNA form, the CDR3 reads TGTGCCAGCAGCTTCCCACAGGGTAGTTCACCCCTCCACTTT. The V gene is TRBV5-8, the J gene TRBJ1-6, with D tentatively TRBD1 (6 bases). The germline CDR1 and CDR2 sequences are SGHTS and YDEGEE. Trimming left V 2 bases short and J 9 bases short, with 12 bases between. CDR3 length equals 14 residues.

This chain links TRBV19 with TRBJ1-6, with a possible D match to TRBD1 (5 bases). Germline CDR1 and CDR2: LNHDA and SQIVND (reference sequence). Trimming removed 6 bases at V and 7 bases at J, with 16 bases between. The length of the CDR3 is 15 residues. The CDR3 protein is CASSTGEGLNSPLHF. The CDR3 coding sequence is TGTGCCAGTAGCACTGGGGAGGGGTTAAATTCACCCCTCCACTTT.

The V gene is TRBV5-1, the J gene TRBJ2-3; 8 bases fit TRBD1. The J segment lost 5 bases and the V segment lost 4 bases, leaving 15 bases of the junction unmatched. CDR3 length equals 17 residues. Germline-derived CDR1 and CDR2 are SGHRS and YFSETQ. CDR3 DNA sequence: TGCGCCAGCAGCCCGCGACCAGGACAGGGCGGAGAAGATACGCAGTATTTT. Its translation is CASSPRPGQGGEDTQYF.

The CDR3 sequence: CSVAGTEAFF. Here the CDR3 DNA reads TGCAGCGTTGCGGGGACTGAAGCTTTCTTT. The chain couples TRBV29-1 to TRBJ1-1, with D unclear. The CDR3 spans 10 residues. Germline V gene data show CDR1 as SQVTM and CDR2 as ANQGSEA. Trimming took off 4 bases at V and 5 bases at J, with 5 bases between the two ends. Using reference TRBV29-1 and TRBJ1-1 for the parts outside the CDR3, the full variable domain is SAVISQKPSRDICQRGTSLTIQCQVDSQVTMMFWYRQQPGQSLTLIATANQGSEATYESGFVIDKFPISRPNLTFSTLTVSNMSPEDSSIYLCSVAGTEAFFGQGTRLTVV.

This chain links TRBV2 with TRBJ1-3; D is unresolved. Germline V gene sequence: CDR1 SNHLY, CDR2 FYNNEI. V gave up 2 bases and J gave up 0 bases, with 11 bases separating them. This CDR3 region has 16 residues. CDR3 in amino acids: CASSELPGYSGNTIYF. CDR3 DNA sequence: TGTGCCAGCAGTGAACTACCGGGGTACTCTGGAAACACCATATATTTT. The variable domain in full, completed from reference TRBV2 and TRBJ1-3, reads EPEVTQTPSHQVTQMGQEVILRCVPISNHLYFYWYRQILGQKVEFLVSFYNNEISEKSEIFDDQFSVERPDGSNFTLKIRSTKLEDSAMYFCASSELPGYSGNTIYFGEGSWLTVV.

This chain connects TRBV7-2 to TRBJ1-5, with a possible D match to TRBD1 (6 bases). The CDR3 extends over 17 amino acids. The germline V gene has CDR1 SGHTA and CDR2 FQGNSA. The V gene lost 1 base and the J gene lost 1 base, with 14 bases spanning the gap. The CDR3 nucleotides read TGTGCCAGCAGCTTAGGACAGGCCCCGGGGAGCAATCAGCCCCAGCATTTT. Protein product: CASSLGQAPGSNQPQHF.

The chain is built from TRBV28 and TRBJ1-2, with TRBD1 matching 10 bases. Germline CDR1 and CDR2: MDHEN and SYDVKM. The CDR3 is made up of 15 amino acids. After removal of 2 bases from V and 8 bases from J, the junction contained 8 bases not matched to a gene. The CDR3 DNA reads as TGTGCCAGCAGTTTAGGGTCCGGGACAGGGGACGGCTACACCTTC. Its translation is CASSLGSGTGDGYTF.

V and J are TRBV3-1 (or the pseudogene TRBV3-2) and TRBJ1-5, with D hard to call. The germline gives CDR1 LGHDT, CDR2 YNNKEL (reference sequence). This CDR3 has 13 residues. The germline V and J ends were trimmed by 4 bases and 4 bases, with 8 bases remaining between them. The CDR3 DNA sequence: TGTGCCAGCAGCCCCGGAGAGAATCAGCCCCAGCATTTT. Its translation is CASSPGENQPQHF.

The chain is built from TRBV11-2 and TRBJ2-1; possible D gene TRBD2, 5 bases. Between the trimmed V and J ends, which lost 2 bases and 0 bases, there was a span of 8 bases. Germline V gene lookup returns CDR1 SGHAT and CDR2 FQNNGV. This CDR3 contains 15 residues. CDR3 in DNA: TGTGCCAGCAGCTTATCGGGGAGCTCCTACAATGAGCAGTTCTTC. Translating gives CASSLSGSSYNEQFF.

The chain recombines TRBV28 with TRBJ1-6; 8 nucleotides agree with TRBD1. Germline lookup yields CDR1 MDHEN and CDR2 SYDVKM. The J segment lost 10 bases and the V segment lost 2 bases, leaving 13 bases of the junction unmatched. This CDR3 contains 17 residues. The CDR3 region has the DNA TGTGCCAGCAGTTTAAGGAGTCGGGCAGGGGGCTTCTCACCCCTCCACTTT. This sequence encodes CASSLRSRAGGFSPLHF.

The gene calls are TRBV27 and TRBJ1-1; the D gene is possibly TRBD1 (6 bases). V was shortened by 6 bases and J by 9 bases, with 20 bases between the two germline ends. Germline CDR1 MNHEY, CDR2 SMNVEV (reference sequence). The CDR3 has 14 amino acids. CDR3: CASRQHRDTQKAFF. CDR3 bases: TGTGCCAGCAGACAACACCGGGACACGCAGAAAGCTTTCTTT.